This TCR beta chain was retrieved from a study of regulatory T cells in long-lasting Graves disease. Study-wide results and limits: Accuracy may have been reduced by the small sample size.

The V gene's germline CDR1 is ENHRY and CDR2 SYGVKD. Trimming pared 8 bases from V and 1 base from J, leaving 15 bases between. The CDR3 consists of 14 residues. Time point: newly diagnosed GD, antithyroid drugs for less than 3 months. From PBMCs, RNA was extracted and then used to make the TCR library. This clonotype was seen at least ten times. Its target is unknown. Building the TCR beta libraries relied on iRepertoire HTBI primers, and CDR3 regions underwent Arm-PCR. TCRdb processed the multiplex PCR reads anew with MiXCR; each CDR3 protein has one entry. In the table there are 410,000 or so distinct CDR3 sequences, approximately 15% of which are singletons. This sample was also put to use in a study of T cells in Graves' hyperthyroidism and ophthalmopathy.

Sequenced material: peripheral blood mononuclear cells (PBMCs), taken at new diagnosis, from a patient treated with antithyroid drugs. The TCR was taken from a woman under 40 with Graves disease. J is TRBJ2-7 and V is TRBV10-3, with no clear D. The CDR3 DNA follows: TGTGCCATCGGTGGTTCGTACTTTTCCTACGAGCAGTACTTC. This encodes CAIGGSYFSYEQYF.